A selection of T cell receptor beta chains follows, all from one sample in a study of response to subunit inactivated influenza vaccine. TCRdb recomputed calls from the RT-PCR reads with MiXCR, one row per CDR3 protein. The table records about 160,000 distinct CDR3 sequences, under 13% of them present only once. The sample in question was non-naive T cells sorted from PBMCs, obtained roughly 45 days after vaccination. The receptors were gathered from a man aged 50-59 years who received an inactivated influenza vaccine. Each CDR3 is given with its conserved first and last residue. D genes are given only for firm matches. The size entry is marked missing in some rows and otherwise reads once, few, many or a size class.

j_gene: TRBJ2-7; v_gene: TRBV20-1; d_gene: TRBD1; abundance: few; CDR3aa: CSARTGPSYEQYF; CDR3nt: TGCAGTGCTAGGACAGGGCCAAGCTACGAGCAGTACTTC
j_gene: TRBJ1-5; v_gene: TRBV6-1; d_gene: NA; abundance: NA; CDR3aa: CASSAQESNQPQHF; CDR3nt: TGTGCCAGCAGTGCCCAGGAGAGCAATCAGCCCCAGCATTTT
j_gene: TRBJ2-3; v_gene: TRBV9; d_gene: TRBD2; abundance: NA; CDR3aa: CASSEGTSGQTDTQYF; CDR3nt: TGTGCCAGCAGCGAAGGGACTAGCGGGCAGACAGATACGCAGTATTTT
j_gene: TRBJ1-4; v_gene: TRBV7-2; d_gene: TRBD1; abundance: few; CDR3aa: CASSLGQRQKLFF; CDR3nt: TGTGCCAGCAGCTTGGGACAGCGCCAAAAACTGTTTTTT
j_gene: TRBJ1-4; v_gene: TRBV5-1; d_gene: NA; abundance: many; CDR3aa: CASSVAPLATNEKLFF; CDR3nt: TGCGCCAGCAGCGTCGCCCCCCTTGCAACTAATGAAAAACTGTTTTTT
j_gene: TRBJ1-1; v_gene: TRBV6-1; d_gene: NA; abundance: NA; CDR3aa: CASRRDLLNTEAFF; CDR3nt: TGTGCCAGCAGAAGGGACCTTTTGAACACTGAAGCTTTCTTT
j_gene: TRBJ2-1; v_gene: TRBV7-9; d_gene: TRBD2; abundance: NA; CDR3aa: CASSLTRTSGNEQFF; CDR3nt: TGTGCCAGCAGCTTAACTCGGACTAGCGGGAATGAGCAGTTCTTC
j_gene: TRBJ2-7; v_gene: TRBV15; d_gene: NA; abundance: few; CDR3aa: CATSRDMGVTYEQYF; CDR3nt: TGTGCCACCAGCAGAGATATGGGAGTAACCTACGAGCAGTACTTC
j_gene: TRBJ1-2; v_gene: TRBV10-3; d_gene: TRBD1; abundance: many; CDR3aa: CAIAGTGSGYTF; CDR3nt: TGTGCCATCGCCGGGACAGGGTCTGGCTACACCTTC
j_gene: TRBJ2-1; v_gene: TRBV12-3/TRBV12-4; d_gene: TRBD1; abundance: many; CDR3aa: CASSFSWTGDGEQFF; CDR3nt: TGTGCCAGCAGTTTTAGTTGGACAGGGGACGGTGAGCAGTTCTTC
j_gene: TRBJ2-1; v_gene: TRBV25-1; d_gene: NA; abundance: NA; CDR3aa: CASSARGIAYNEQFF; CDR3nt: TGTGCCAGCAGTGCCAGGGGAATTGCCTACAATGAGCAGTTCTTC
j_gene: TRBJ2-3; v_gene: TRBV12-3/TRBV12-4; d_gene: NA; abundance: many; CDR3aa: CASSLRPPQTDTQYF; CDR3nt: TGTGCCAGCAGCCTACGGCCCCCACAAACAGATACGCAGTATTTT
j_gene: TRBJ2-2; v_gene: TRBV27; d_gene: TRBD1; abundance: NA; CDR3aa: CASLFSGTVGTGELFF; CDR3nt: TGTGCCAGCCTTTTTTCGGGGACAGTAGGCACCGGGGAGCTGTTTTTT
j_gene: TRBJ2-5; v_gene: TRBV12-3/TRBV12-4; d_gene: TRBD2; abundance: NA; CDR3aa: CASSLGLAGLQETQYF; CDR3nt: TGTGCCAGCAGTTTAGGACTAGCGGGACTACAAGAGACCCAGTACTTC
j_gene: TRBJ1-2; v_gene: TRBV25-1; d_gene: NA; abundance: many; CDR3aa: CASSGDYGYTF; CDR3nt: TGTGCCAGCAGTGGGGACTATGGCTACACCTTC
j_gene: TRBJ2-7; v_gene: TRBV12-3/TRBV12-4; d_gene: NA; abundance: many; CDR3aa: CASTPPGYPGEQYF; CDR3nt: TGTGCCAGCACGCCGCCGGGCTACCCTGGGGAGCAGTACTTC
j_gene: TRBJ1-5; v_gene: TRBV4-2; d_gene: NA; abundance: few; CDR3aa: CASSQDLGRTNQPQHF; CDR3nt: TGTGCCAGCAGCCAAGATTTGGGCAGAACAAATCAGCCCCAGCATTTT
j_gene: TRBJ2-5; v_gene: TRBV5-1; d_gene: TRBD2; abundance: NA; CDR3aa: CASSLPSGSGETQYF; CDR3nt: TGCGCCAGCAGCTTGCCTAGCGGGAGTGGGGAGACCCAGTACTTC
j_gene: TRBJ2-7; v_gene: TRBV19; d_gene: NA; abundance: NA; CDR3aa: CASSMRPERVSSYEQYF; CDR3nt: TGTGCCAGTAGTATGCGTCCGGAAAGGGTGAGCTCCTACGAGCAGTACTTC
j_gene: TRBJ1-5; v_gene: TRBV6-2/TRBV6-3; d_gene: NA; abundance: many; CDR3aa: CASSYVGGPNQPQHF; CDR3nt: TGTGCCAGCAGTTACGTGGGGGGTCCGAATCAGCCCCAGCATTTT
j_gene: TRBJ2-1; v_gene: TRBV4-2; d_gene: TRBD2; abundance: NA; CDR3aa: CASSQETSIASSSYNEQFF; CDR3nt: TGTGCCAGCAGCCAAGAGACTAGCATTGCTTCGAGCTCCTACAATGAGCAGTTCTTC
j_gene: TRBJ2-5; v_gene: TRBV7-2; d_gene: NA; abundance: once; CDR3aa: CASSLARGPETQYF; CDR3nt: TGTGCCAGCAGCTTAGCGCGGGGCCCAGAGACCCAGTACTTC
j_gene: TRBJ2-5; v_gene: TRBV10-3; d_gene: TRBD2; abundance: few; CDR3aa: CAIRGGGGQETQYF; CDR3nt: TGTGCCATCCGCGGCGGGGGAGGCCAAGAGACCCAGTACTTC
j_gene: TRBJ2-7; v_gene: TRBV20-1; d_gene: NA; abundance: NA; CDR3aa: CSALSPLVGLYDEQYF; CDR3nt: TGCAGTGCTTTGAGCCCCCTTGTGGGGTTATATGACGAGCAGTACTTC
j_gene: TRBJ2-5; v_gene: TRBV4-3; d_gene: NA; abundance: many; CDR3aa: CASSQETFQETQYF; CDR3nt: TGCGCCAGCAGCCAAGAGACGTTCCAAGAGACCCAGTACTTC
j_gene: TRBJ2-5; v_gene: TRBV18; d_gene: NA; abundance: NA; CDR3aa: CASSPIVERAQYF; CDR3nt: TGTGCCAGCTCACCGATTGTAGAAAGGGCCCAGTACTTC
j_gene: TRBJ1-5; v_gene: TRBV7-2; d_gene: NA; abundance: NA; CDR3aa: CASSLTPGILNQPQHF; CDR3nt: TGTGCCAGCAGCTTAACTCCCGGGATCTTAAATCAGCCCCAGCATTTT
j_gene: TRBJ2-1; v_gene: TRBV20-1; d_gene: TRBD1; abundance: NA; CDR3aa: CSARTGQGNNEQFF; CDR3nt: TGCAGTGCTAGAACGGGACAGGGGAACAATGAGCAGTTCTTC
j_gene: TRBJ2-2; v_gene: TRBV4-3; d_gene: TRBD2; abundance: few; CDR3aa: CASSQEAGGRTGELFF; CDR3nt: TGCGCCAGCAGCCAAGAAGCGGGGGGACGCACCGGGGAGCTGTTTTTT
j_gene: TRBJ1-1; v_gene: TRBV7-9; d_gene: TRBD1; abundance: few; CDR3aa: CASSLDLGGRGNTEAFF; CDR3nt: TGTGCCAGCAGCTTAGATTTAGGGGGCAGGGGTAACACTGAAGCTTTCTTT